Listed here are 8 T cell receptor beta chains from one sample, sequenced in a study of T cell responses to AZD1222 COVID-19 vaccine. Sequencing was performed with immunoSEQ multiplex PCR; in TCRdb, only in-frame clones are kept and a portion is missing. The sample has 100,000 to 150,000 clones, around 83% seen once; the top ten hold about 28%. The source was peripheral blood, collected 28 days after the second AZD1222 dose. These TCRs come from an adult who received the AZD1222 COVID-19 vaccine.

The CDR3 loop is CTSSLNSPLHF. CDR3 bases: TGCACCAGCAGCCTTAATTCACCCCTCCACTTT. The chain links TRBV1 to TRBJ1-6. TRBV1 is tagged as a pseudogene. The CDR3 is 11 amino acids.

The V call is TRBV18, the J call TRBJ2-7, with a tentative D call TRBD1 (6 bases). Between the trimmed V and J ends, which lost 1 base and 4 bases, there was a span of 14 bases. The CDR3 sequence is 15 residues long. Per germline, CDR1 KGHSH and CDR2 LQKENI. In DNA, the CDR3 is TGTGCCAGCTCACCACTCAGAGGACAGAAATACGAGCAGTACTTC. It encodes CASSPLRGQKYEQYF.

The chain carries TRBV7-9 and TRBJ1-1, with 9 nucleotides matching TRBD1. Germline V gene lookup returns CDR1 SEHNR and CDR2 FQNEAQ (reference sequence). Trimming at V came to 4 bases and at J to 1 base, leaving 4 bases not matched to a gene. The CDR3 has 15 amino acids. This CDR3 is CASSSQGAPNTEAFF. The CDR3 DNA reads TGTGCCAGCAGCTCACAGGGGGCCCCGAACACTGAAGCTTTCTTT.

The chain combines TRBV10-1 with TRBJ1-5, with unresolved D. CDR3 length: 13 amino acids. Trimming removed 2 bases from V and 4 bases from J, with 6 bases in between. Looked up from germline, CDR1 is WNHNN and CDR2 is SYGVQD (reference sequence). CDR3 DNA: TGCGCCAGCAGTGAGACAGCTAATCAGCCCCAGCATTTT. This codes for CASSETANQPQHF.

The sample holds a few counts of this clone. The chain links TRBV18 to TRBJ2-3; D might be TRBD1 (6 bases). Germline CDR1 reads KGHSH; CDR2 reads LQKENI. V lost 3 bases and J lost 1, with 11 bases in between. CDR3 length equals 15 residues. CDR3 sequence: CASSPEQGRTDTQYF. For the CDR3, the DNA is TGTGCCAGCTCACCGGAACAGGGACGCACAGATACGCAGTATTTT.

As regards this clone: Other nucleotide sequences in the sample specify the same CDR3. V usage is TRBV5-1 and J usage is TRBJ2-7, with D unresolved. This CDR3 spans 13 amino acids. The V end was cut by 0 bases, the J end by 4 bases, with 8 bases between. CDR1 SGHRS and CDR2 YFSETQ come from the germline V gene. The CDR3 spells CASSLEGRYEQYF. The CDR3 DNA reads as TGCGCCAGCAGCTTGGAGGGCAGATACGAGCAGTACTTC.

The sample holds one count of this clone. The chain's CDR3 is CASSPSHRGNNFGSTDTQYF. The CDR3 region has the DNA TGTGCCAGCAGCCCATCCCACAGAGGGAATAATTTCGGTAGCACAGATACGCAGTATTTT. V is TRBV11-3 and J is TRBJ2-3; TRBD2 might be the D (5 bases). Germline V gives CDR1 SGHNT, CDR2 YENEEA. The CDR3 length is 20 residues. Trimming left V 5 bases short and J 0 bases short, with 27 bases between.

The V and J genes are TRBV6-4 and TRBJ2-2, with D uncertain. The CDR3 sequence is 14 residues long. The ends were cut back, 4 bases at V and 2 bases at J, with 8 bases in the middle. Germline CDR1 is MRHNA and CDR2 is SNTAGT. For the CDR3, the DNA is TGTGCCAGCAGTGTCCAGGACAACACCGGGGAGCTGTTTTTT. Translation: CASSVQDNTGELFF.